The rows below give T cell receptor beta chains drawn from one sample of a study of blood T cell repertoires in COVID-19. Repertoires were generated with immunoSEQ multiplex PCR, while TCRdb's copy carries only in-frame clones and drops some. The table records some 80,000 clones, about 73% of them present only once. Sequenced material: peripheral blood. Every receptor here comes from a man between 60 and 75 years old with COVID-19, enrolled during active disease. CDR3s include the opening cysteine and the closing phenylalanine or tryptophan. The order of the fields is V gene, J gene, CDR3 protein.

V gene: TRBV18; J gene: TRBJ1-5; CDR3 protein: CASSLQGLDQPQHF
V gene: TRBV29-1; J gene: TRBJ1-1; CDR3 protein: CSVVKQVEAFF
V gene: TRBV4-2; J gene: TRBJ1-5; CDR3 protein: CASSQDRQGYQPQHF
V gene: TRBV19; J gene: TRBJ1-1; CDR3 protein: CASSILAGRSSSPSF
V gene: TRBV18; J gene: TRBJ1-1; CDR3 protein: CASSPQGVAEAFF
V gene: TRBV6-6; J gene: TRBJ2-7; CDR3 protein: CASRYRGLEQYF
V gene: TRBV18; J gene: TRBJ1-5; CDR3 protein: CASSRQGLGEPQHF
V gene: TRBV27; J gene: TRBJ1-1; CDR3 protein: CASTGYTEAFF
V gene: TRBV20-1; J gene: TRBJ2-7; CDR3 protein: CSAGQGYEQYF
V gene: TRBV7-6; J gene: TRBJ1-5; CDR3 protein: CASSPGQGANQPQHF
V gene: TRBV3-1/TRBV3-2; J gene: TRBJ2-5; CDR3 protein: CASSQVSGPGSAQYF